This TCR beta chain was identified in a study of T cells expressing NK-cell markers. Study information: HCMV seropositivity marked most of the eight sequenced donors; one was seronegative.

The CDR3 covers 12 residues. The germline V gene has CDR1 DFQATT and CDR2 SNEGSKA (reference sequence). UMIs accompanied the 5'RACE template switching by which TCR beta cDNA was made. With the 5' RACE reads reprocessed, TCRdb shows one record per CDR3 protein and no DNA. This listing includes 440,000 or so distinct CDR3 sequences. What was sequenced was blood T cells: a sorted CD56 or NKG2C T cell subset, CD4+ or CD8+ T cells, or bulk PBMC T cells (not recorded which). The rearrangement joins TRBV20-1 to TRBJ2-5; the D call of TRBD1 rests on TCRdb alone, since no DNA is present to check it. The sequence was collected from a woman aged 18-70 years in good health. The chain's CDR3 is CSVSWGSGTQYF.